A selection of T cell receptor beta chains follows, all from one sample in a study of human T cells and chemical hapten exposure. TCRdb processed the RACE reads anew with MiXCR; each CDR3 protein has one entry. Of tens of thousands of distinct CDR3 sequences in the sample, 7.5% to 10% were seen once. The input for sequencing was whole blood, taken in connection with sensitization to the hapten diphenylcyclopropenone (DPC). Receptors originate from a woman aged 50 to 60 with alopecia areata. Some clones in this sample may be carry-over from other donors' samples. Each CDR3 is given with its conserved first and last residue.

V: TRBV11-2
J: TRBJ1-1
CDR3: CASKTGLGNTEAFF

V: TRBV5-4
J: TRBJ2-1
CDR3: CASSWGTSRSYNEQFF

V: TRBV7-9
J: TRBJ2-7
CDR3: CASSLGQGYYEQYF

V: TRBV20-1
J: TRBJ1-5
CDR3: CSARAVRGSKPQHF

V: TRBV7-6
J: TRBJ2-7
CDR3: CAIMGQPPSYEQYF

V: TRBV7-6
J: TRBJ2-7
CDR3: CASSNGGRQYF

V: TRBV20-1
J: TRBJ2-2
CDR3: CSARDILLAGGSTGELFF

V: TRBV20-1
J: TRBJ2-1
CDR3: CSARGGADEQFF

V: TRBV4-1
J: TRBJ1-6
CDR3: CASSQGQHNSPLHF

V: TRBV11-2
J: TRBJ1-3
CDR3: CASSLEAYSGNTIYF

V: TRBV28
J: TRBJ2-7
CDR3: CASYRGGGYEQYF

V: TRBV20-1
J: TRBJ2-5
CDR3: CSATSGGAGETQYF

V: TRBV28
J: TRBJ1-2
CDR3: CASSLAGTGDYGYTF